The 14 T cell receptor beta chains below were found in one sample sequenced in a study of technical replicates of blood from a handful of donors. Method: immunoSEQ multiplex PCR; TCRdb's copy keeps in-frame clones and lacks some. The sample lists 84,000 or so clones; 85% to 95% were seen once. Material for sequencing was T cells isolated from PBMCs. Receptor source: a human donor in good health.

The chain joins TRBV2 to TRBJ2-2; TRBD2 aligns across 10 bases. The CDR3 has 14 amino acids. Germline V gene sequence: CDR1 SNHLY, CDR2 FYNNEI. Unmatched junction bases numbered 0, after V lost 4 bases and J lost 4 bases. The CDR3 loop is CASSGTSGTGELFF. The CDR3 DNA is TGTGCCAGCAGTGGGACTAGCGGCACCGGGGAGCTGTTTTTT.

V is TRBV7-9 and J is TRBJ2-7; 7 nucleotides align to TRBD1. CDR3 length: 19 residues. With V trimmed by 1 base and J by 4 bases, 19 bases remained unmatched. The V gene's germline CDR1 is SEHNR and CDR2 FQNEAQ (reference sequence). This CDR3 is CASSLVRGIYQDHRYEQYF. CDR3 in DNA: TGTGCCAGCAGCTTAGTCAGGGGGATTTACCAAGATCATCGGTACGAGCAGTACTTC. Full variable domain (rest looked up from reference TRBV7-9 and TRBJ2-7): DTGVSQNPRHKITKRGQNVTFRCDPISEHNRLYWYRQTLGQGPEFLTYFQNEAQLEKSRLLSDRFSAERPKGSFSTLEIQRTEQGDSAMYLCASSLVRGIYQDHRYEQYFGPGTRLTVT.

The genes are TRBV7-9 and TRBJ1-5; 9 bases are a match to TRBD1. CDR1 is SEHNR, CDR2 FQNEAQ, per germline (reference sequence). J was trimmed by 7 bases and V by 5 bases; bases with no gene match: 9. This CDR3 contains 15 residues. CDR3 loop: CASSPGTGSKQPQHF. The CDR3, as DNA: TGTGCCAGCAGCCCAGGGACAGGGAGTAAGCAGCCCCAGCATTTT.

In nucleotides, the CDR3 is TGTGCCAGCAGTTTCGGGGAGAATCAGCCCCAGCATTTT. It codes for CASSFGENQPQHF. The chain links TRBV27 to TRBJ1-5; D gene uncertain. CDR1 MNHEY and CDR2 SMNVEV come from the germline V gene (reference sequence). V was shortened by 3 bases and J by 4 bases, with 7 bases between the two germline ends. This CDR3 comprises 13 residues.

The rearrangement uses TRBV4-1 and TRBJ1-4, with 8 nucleotides matching TRBD1. Germline CDR1 reads MGHRA; CDR2 reads YSYEKL. Germline trimming cut 0 bases from V and 3 bases from J; bases unmatched to any gene: 9. The CDR3 totals 18 residues. The CDR3 here is CASSQERGRGLPNEKLFF. Written as DNA, the CDR3 is TGCGCCAGCAGCCAAGAAAGAGGCAGGGGGCTCCCTAATGAAAAACTGTTTTTT.

The genes are TRBV2 and TRBJ2-7; possible D gene TRBD2, 6 bases. This CDR3 has 13 residues. In germline, CDR1 is SNHLY, CDR2 FYNNEI. Trimming took 7 bases from V and 6 from J, leaving 16 bases between them. DNA of the CDR3: TGTGCCAGCATCGGGGGAGGACCCGGCGAGCAGTACTTC. Residues: CASIGGGPGEQYF.

V is TRBV7-9 and J is TRBJ2-7; maybe TRBD1 (6 bases). Germline V lookup: CDR1 SEHNR, CDR2 FQNEAQ (reference sequence). V dropped 4 bases and J dropped 6 bases, with 19 bases sitting between them. The CDR3 runs to 15 residues. The CDR3 nucleotides read TGTGCCAGCAGCTCCAACTACAGGGTCTCTGGCGAGCAGTACTTC. Protein product: CASSSNYRVSGEQYF.

V usage is TRBV6-1 and J usage is TRBJ2-1, with no clear D. The CDR3 contains 14 residues. V was clipped by 5 bases and J by 0 bases, with 8 bases between them. Germline loops: CDR1 MNHNS, CDR2 SASEGT. The CDR3 nucleotides read TGTGCCAGCAGTAGCGCTAGCTCCTACAATGAGCAGTTCTTC. As protein: CASSSASSYNEQFF.

The rearrangement uses TRBV28 and TRBJ1-4, with 8 positions matching TRBD1. The CDR3 totals 16 residues. V was clipped by 2 bases and J by 8 bases; unmatched bases: 10. Germline loops: CDR1 MDHEN, CDR2 SYDVKM. CDR3 loop: CASSLRFGQGAEKLFF. The CDR3 DNA follows: TGTGCCAGCAGTTTAAGGTTCGGCCAGGGGGCCGAAAAACTGTTTTTT.

This chain joins TRBV28 and TRBJ1-3; 7 bases align to TRBD1. Germline CDR1 and CDR2: MDHEN and SYDVKM. CDR3 length equals 16 residues. The V and J ends lost 2 bases and 4 bases, in that order; junction bases with no gene match: 8. CDR3 in amino acids: CASSLTGDSRGNTIYF. The CDR3 region has the DNA TGTGCCAGCAGTTTAACAGGGGATTCGAGAGGAAACACCATATATTTT. Based on the CDR3 plus reference TRBV28 and TRBJ1-3, the full variable domain is DVKVTQSSRYLVKRTGEKVFLECVQDMDHENMFWYRQDPGLGLRLIYFSYDVKMKEKGDIPEGYSVSREKKERFSLILESASTNQTSMYLCASSLTGDSRGNTIYFGEGSWLTVV.

This clone was seen a few times. V is TRBV11-1 and J is TRBJ1-1; the D gene is possibly TRBD1 (6 bases). This CDR3 spans 15 amino acids. V lost 1 base and J 0 bases, leaving 9 bases between the germline ends. Germline V CDR1 and CDR2: SGHAT, FQDESV (reference sequence). CDR3 residues: CASSLERTVNTEAFF. CDR3 in DNA: TGTGCCAGCAGCTTAGAACGGACAGTGAACACTGAAGCTTTCTTT. The entire variable domain, with the rest obtained from reference TRBV11-1 and TRBJ1-1, is as follows: EAEVAQSPRYKITEKSQAVAFWCDPISGHATLYWYRQILGQGPELLVQFQDESVVDDSQLPKDRFSAERLKGVDSTLKIQPAELGDSAMYLCASSLERTVNTEAFFGQGTRLTVV.

The chain is built from TRBV5-6 and TRBJ2-7; possibly TRBD2 for D (7 bases). Germline CDR1 is SGHDT and CDR2 is YYEEEE. Trimming cost V 5 bases and J 2 bases, with 17 bases left between them. The CDR3 runs to 15 residues. The CDR3 protein is CASRKRGGLPYEQYF. CDR3 nucleotides: TGTGCCAGCAGAAAAAGGGGGGGTCTTCCCTACGAGCAGTACTTC.

V and J are TRBV14 and TRBJ2-5; TRBD2 is a possible D gene (5 bases). CDR1 is SGHDN and CDR2 is FVKESK in the germline V gene. The V gene lost 4 bases and the J gene lost 5 bases, with 14 bases spanning the gap. The CDR3 loop spans 14 amino acids. CDR3 amino acids: CASSPGGGVETQYF. The CDR3 DNA sequence: TGTGCCAGCAGCCCAGGAGGAGGAGTTGAGACCCAGTACTTC.

The DNA for the CDR3 is TGTGCCAGCGGAGGACAGTGGGACACTGAAGCTTTCTTT. It yields the protein CASGGQWDTEAFF. The chain uses TRBV7-9 and TRBJ1-1; D might be TRBD1 (6 bases). The ends were cut back, 8 bases at V and 3 bases at J, with 13 bases in the middle. The CDR3 extends over 13 amino acids. Germline CDR1 is SEHNR and CDR2 is FQNEAQ (reference sequence). Variable domain in full (rest from reference TRBV7-9 and TRBJ1-1): DTGVSQNPRHKITKRGQNVTFRCDPISEHNRLYWYRQTLGQGPEFLTYFQNEAQLEKSRLLSDRFSAERPKGSFSTLEIQRTEQGDSAMYLCASGGQWDTEAFFGQGTRLTVV.